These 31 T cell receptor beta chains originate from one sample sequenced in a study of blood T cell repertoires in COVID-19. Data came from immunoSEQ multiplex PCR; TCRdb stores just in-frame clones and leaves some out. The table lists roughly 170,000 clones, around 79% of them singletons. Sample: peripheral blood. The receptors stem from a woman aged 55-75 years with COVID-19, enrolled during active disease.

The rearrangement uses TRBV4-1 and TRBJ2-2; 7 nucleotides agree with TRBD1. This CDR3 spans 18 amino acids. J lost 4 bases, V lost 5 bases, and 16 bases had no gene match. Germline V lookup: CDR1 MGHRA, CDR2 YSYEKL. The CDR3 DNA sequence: TGCGCCAGCAGCGCCCCAGGTACGAGGGGGCGCAGCACCGGGGAGCTGTTTTTT. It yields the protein CASSAPGTRGRSTGELFF.

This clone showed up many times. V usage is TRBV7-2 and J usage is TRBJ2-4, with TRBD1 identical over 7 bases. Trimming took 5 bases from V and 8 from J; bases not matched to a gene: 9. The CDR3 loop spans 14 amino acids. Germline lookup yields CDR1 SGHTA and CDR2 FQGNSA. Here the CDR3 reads CASSPQGGDYIQYF. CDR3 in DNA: TGTGCCAGCAGCCCCCAAGGGGGCGATTACATTCAGTACTTC. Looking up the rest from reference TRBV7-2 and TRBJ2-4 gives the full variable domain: GAGVSQSPSNKVTEKGKDVELRCDPISGHTALYWYRQSLGQGLEFLIYFQGNSAPDKSGLPSDRFSAERTGGSVSTLTIQRTQQEDSAVYLCASSPQGGDYIQYFGAGTRLSVL.

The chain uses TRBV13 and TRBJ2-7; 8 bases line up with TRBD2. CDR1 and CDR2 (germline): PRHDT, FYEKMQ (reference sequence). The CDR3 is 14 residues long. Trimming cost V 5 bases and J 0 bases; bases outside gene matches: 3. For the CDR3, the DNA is TGTGCCAGCAGCCGAGCGGGAGTCTCCTACGAGCAGTACTTC. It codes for CASSRAGVSYEQYF.

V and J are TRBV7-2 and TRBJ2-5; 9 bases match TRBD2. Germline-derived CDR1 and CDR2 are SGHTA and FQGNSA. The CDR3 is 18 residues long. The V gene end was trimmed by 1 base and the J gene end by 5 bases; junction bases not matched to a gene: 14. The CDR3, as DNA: TGTGCCAGCAGCTTAGGAAGGCAAGCGGGGGGCCTTAGGGAGACCCAGTACTTC. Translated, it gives CASSLGRQAGGLRETQYF.

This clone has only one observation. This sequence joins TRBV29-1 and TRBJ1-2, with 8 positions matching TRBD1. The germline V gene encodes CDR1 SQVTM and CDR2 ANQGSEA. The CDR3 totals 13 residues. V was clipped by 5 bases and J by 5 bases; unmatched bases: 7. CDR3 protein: CSVSGTGRYGYTF. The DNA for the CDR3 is TGCAGCGTTTCCGGGACAGGCCGTTATGGCTACACCTTC.

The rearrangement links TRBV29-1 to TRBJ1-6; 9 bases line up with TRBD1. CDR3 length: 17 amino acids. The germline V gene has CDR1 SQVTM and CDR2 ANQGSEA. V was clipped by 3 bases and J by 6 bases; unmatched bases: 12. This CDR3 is CSVDPCSPGQGNSPLHF. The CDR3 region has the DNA TGCAGCGTTGATCCTTGTTCTCCGGGACAGGGTAATTCACCCCTCCACTTT.

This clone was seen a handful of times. CDR3 amino acids: CASSRGSGSNTEAFF. The CDR3 region has the DNA TGTGCCAGCAGTAGGGGCTCAGGTTCGAACACTGAAGCTTTCTTT. The V and J genes are TRBV6-6 and TRBJ1-1; possible D gene TRBD1, 5 bases. This CDR3 has 15 amino acids. Germline-derived CDR1 and CDR2 are MNHNY and SVGAGI (reference sequence). The V end lost 5 bases, the J end lost 1 base, and 14 bases lay between the germline ends.

The CDR3 reads CASSLARGGGNEQFF. The CDR3 DNA is TGCGCCAGCAGCTTGGCTCGGGGGGGAGGCAATGAGCAGTTCTTC. The chain is built from TRBV5-1 and TRBJ2-1, with 8 bases lining up with TRBD2. Germline loops: CDR1 SGHRS, CDR2 YFSETQ. The CDR3 covers 15 residues. After removal of 0 bases from V and 6 bases from J, the junction contained 5 bases not matched to a gene.

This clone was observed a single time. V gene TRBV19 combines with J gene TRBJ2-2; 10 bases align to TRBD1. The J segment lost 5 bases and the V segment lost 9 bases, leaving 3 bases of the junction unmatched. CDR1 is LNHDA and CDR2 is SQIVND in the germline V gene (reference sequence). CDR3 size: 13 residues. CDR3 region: CASRDRGTGELFF. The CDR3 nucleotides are TGTGCCAGCCGGGACAGGGGAACCGGGGAGCTGTTTTTT.

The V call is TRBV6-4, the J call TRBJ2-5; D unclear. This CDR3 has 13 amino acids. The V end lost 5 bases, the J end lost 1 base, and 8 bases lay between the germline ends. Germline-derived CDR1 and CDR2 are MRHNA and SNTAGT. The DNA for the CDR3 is TGTGCCAGCAGTATGGAGATCCAAGAGACCCAGTACTTC. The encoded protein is CASSMEIQETQYF.

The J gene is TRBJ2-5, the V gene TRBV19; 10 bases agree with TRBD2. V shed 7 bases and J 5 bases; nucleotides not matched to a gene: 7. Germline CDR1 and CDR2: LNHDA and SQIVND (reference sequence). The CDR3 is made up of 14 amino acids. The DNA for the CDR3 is TGTGCCAGTAACCCGGGACTAGCGCGGGAGACCCAGTACTTC. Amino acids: CASNPGLARETQYF.

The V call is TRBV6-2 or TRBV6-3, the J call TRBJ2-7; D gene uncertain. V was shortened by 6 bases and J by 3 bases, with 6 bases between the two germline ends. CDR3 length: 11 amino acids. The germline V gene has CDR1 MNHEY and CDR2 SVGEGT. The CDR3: CASSVLYEQYF. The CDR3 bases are TGTGCCAGCAGCGTCCTCTACGAGCAGTACTTC.

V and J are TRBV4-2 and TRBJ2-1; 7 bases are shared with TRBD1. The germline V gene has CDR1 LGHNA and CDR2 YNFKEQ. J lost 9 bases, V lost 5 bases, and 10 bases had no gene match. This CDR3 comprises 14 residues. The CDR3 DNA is TGTGCCAGCAGCTATACCGGGACAGTGGGTGAGCAGTTCTTC. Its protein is CASSYTGTVGEQFF.

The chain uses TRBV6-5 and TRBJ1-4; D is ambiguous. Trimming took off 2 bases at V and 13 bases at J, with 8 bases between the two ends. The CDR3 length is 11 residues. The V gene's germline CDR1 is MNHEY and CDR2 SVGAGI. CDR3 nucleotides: TGTGCCAGCAGTTACGGCGGACTACTGTTTTTT. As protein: CASSYGGLLFF.

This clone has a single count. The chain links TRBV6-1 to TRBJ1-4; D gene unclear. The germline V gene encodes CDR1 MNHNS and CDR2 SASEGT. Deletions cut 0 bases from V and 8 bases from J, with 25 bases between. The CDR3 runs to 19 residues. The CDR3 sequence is CASSEAGDIWSLVREKLFF. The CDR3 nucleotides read TGTGCCAGCAGTGAAGCAGGTGACATCTGGTCCTTGGTCAGGGAAAAACTGTTTTTT.

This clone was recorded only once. In nucleotides, the CDR3 is TGCGCCAGCAGCTCTGGACTCGGCACAGATACGCAGTATTTT. As protein: CASSSGLGTDTQYF. The rearrangement links TRBV5-1 to TRBJ2-3; TRBD2 is a possible D gene (5 bases). This CDR3 is 14 amino acids long. V gave up 3 bases and J gave up 1 base, with 9 bases separating them. CDR1 is SGHRS and CDR2 is YFSETQ in the germline V gene.

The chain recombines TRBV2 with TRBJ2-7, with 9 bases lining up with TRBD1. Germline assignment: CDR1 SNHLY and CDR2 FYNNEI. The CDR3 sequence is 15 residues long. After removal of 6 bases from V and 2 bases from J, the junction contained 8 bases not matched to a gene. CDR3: CASSPGQGLPYEQYV. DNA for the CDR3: TGTGCCAGCAGCCCGGGACAGGGACTACCCTACGAGCAGTACGTC.

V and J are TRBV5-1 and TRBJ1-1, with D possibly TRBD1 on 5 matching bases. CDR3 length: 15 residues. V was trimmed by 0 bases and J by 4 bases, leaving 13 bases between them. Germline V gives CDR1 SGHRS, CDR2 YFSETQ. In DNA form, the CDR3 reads TGCGCCAGCAGCTTGGCCGGGGGTTCGGGCACTGAAGCTTTCTTT. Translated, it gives CASSLAGGSGTEAFF.

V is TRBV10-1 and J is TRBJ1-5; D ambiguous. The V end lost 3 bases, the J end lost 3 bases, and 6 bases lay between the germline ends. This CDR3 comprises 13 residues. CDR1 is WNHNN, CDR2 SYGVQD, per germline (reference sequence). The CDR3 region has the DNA TGCGCCAGCAGTGACAGGATCAATCAGCCCCAGCATTTT. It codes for CASSDRINQPQHF.

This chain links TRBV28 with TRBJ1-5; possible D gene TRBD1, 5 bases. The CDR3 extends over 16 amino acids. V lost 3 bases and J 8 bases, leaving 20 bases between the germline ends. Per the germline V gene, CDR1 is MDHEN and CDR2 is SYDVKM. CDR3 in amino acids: CASSFIGQGGLKPQHF. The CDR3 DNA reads TGTGCCAGCAGTTTTATTGGACAAGGTGGCCTCAAGCCCCAGCATTTT. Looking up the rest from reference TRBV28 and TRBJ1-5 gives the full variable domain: DVKVTQSSRYLVKRTGEKVFLECVQDMDHENMFWYRQDPGLGLRLIYFSYDVKMKEKGDIPEGYSVSREKKERFSLILESASTNQTSMYLCASSFIGQGGLKPQHFGDGTRLSIL.

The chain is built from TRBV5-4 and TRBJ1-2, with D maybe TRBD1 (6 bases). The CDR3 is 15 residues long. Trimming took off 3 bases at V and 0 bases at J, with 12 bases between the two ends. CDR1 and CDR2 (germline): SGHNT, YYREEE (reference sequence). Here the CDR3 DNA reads TGTGCCAGCAGCTCCCCGGACAGAGCTAACTATGGCTACACCTTC. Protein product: CASSSPDRANYGYTF.

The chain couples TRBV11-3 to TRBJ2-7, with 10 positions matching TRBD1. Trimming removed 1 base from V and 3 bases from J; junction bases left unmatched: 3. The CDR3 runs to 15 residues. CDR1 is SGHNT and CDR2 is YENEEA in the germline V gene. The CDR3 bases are TGTGCCAGCAGCTTAGGACAGGGGGCCGACTACGAGCAGTACTTC. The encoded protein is CASSLGQGADYEQYF.

CDR3 loop: CASSLTRGLVETQYF. CDR3 coding DNA: TGTGCCAGCAGCTTGACACGTGGTCTAGTGGAGACCCAGTACTTC. The rearrangement links TRBV5-5 to TRBJ2-5, with unresolved D. V was trimmed by 1 base and J by 5 bases, leaving 15 bases between them. Germline V gives CDR1 SGHKS, CDR2 YYEKEE (reference sequence). The CDR3 consists of 15 residues.

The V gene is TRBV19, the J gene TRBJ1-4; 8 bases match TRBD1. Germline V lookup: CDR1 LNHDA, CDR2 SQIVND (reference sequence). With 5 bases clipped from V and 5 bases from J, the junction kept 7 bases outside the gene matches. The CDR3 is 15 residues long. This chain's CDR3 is CASSLDRERNEKLFF. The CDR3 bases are TGTGCCAGTAGTTTGGACAGGGAAAGGAATGAAAAACTGTTTTTT.

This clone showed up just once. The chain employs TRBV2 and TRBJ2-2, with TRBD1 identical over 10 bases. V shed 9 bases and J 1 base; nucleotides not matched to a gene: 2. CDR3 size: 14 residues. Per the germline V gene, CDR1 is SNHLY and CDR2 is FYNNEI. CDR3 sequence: CARDRGQNTGELFF. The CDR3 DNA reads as TGTGCCAGAGACAGGGGGCAGAACACCGGGGAGCTGTTTTTT.

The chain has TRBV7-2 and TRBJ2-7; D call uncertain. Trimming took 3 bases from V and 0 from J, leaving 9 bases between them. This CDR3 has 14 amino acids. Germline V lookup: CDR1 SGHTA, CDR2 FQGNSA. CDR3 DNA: TGTGCCAGCAGCTTGGCGGAAAGCTCCTACGAGCAGTACTTC. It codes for CASSLAESSYEQYF.

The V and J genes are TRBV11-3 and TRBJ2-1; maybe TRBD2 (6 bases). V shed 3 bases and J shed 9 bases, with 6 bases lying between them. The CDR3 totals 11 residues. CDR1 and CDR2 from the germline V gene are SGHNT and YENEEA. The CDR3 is CASSLGGEQFF. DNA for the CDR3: TGTGCCAGCAGCTTGGGGGGTGAGCAGTTCTTC.

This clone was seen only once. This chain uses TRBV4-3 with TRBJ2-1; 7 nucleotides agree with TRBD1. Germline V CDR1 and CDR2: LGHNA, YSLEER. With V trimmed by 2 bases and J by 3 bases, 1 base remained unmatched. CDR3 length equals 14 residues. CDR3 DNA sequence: TGCGCCAGCAGCCAACAGGGGGTCTACAATGAGCAGTTCTTC. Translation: CASSQQGVYNEQFF.

CDR3 amino acids: CASSFLQGGETQYF. The CDR3 bases are TGCGCCAGCAGCTTTTTACAGGGGGGAGAGACCCAGTACTTC. This chain uses TRBV5-1 with TRBJ2-5, with 8 bases matching TRBD1. The germline CDR1 and CDR2 sequences are SGHRS and YFSETQ. The CDR3 consists of 14 residues. After removal of 2 bases from V and 4 bases from J, the junction contained 4 bases not matched to a gene.

The CDR3, as DNA: TGTGCCAGCATCGGACTAGCGGGGGAGACCCAGTACTTC. This sequence encodes CASIGLAGETQYF. This chain uses TRBV6-5 with TRBJ2-5, with 12 bases lining up with TRBD2. Germline values: CDR1 MNHEY, CDR2 SVGAGI. The CDR3 spans 13 residues. V shed 7 bases, J shed 5 bases, and the junction held 2 bases outside the gene matches.

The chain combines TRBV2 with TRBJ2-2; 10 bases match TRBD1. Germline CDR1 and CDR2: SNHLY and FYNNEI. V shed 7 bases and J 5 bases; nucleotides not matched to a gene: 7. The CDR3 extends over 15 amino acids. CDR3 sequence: CASTKTGGGTGELFF. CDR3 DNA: TGTGCCAGCACCAAGACAGGGGGCGGAACCGGGGAGCTGTTTTTT.